A single sample gave rise to the 7 T cell receptor beta chains below, sequenced in a study of T cells after yellow fever vaccination. MiXCR, applied by TCRdb to the 5' RACE reads, yields one record per CDR3 protein. The sample includes around 350,000 distinct CDR3 sequences, around a tenth seen only once; the top ten take around 20%. The sample was PBMCs, taken on the day of the first yellow fever vaccination. The receptors derive from a man between 18 and 29 years old who received the YFV17D yellow fever vaccine.

J is TRBJ2-2 and V is TRBV7-9, with 9 bases aligning to TRBD1. CDR1 SEHNR and CDR2 FQNEAQ come from the germline V gene (reference sequence). CDR3 size: 17 residues. Trimming at V came to 4 bases and at J to 0 bases, leaving 6 bases not matched to a gene. The chain's CDR3 is CASSSLQGASNTGELFF. The CDR3, as DNA: TGTGCCAGCAGCTCATTACAGGGGGCCTCGAACACCGGGGAGCTGTTTTTT.

In its sample, this clonotype was seen many times. V gene TRBV6-5 combines with J gene TRBJ2-7, with 9 bases matching TRBD1. This CDR3 spans 15 amino acids. The V segment lost 0 bases and the J segment 3 bases; nucleotides outside the gene matches: 3. CDR1 MNHEY and CDR2 SVGAGI come from the germline V gene. CDR3 residues: CASSYSGTGRYEQYF. The CDR3 DNA reads as TGTGCCAGCAGTTACTCCGGGACAGGGCGCTACGAGCAGTACTTC.

V is TRBV12-3 or TRBV12-4 and J is TRBJ1-5; unclear D gene. V gave up 0 bases and J gave up 3 bases, with 12 bases separating them. The CDR3 length is 16 residues. CDR3 sequence reads: CASSLAPPGSNQPQHF. The CDR3 nucleotides are TGTGCCAGCAGTTTAGCGCCTCCGGGATCCAATCAGCCCCAGCATTTT.

This clonotype was seen only a few times. V gene TRBV6-6 combines with J gene TRBJ2-7; D is unclear. Trimming left V 2 bases short and J 4 bases short, with 9 bases between. Germline V CDR1 and CDR2: MNHNY, SVGAGI (reference sequence). The CDR3 length is 13 residues. DNA for the CDR3: TGTGCCAGCAGTTACGACAAATTATACGAGCAGTACGTC. It yields the protein CASSYDKLYEQYV.

This clonotype was found many times. The chain joins TRBV3-1 to TRBJ2-5; D unresolved. Germline CDR1 LGHDT, CDR2 YNNKEL (reference sequence). This CDR3 comprises 13 residues. V dropped 4 bases and J dropped 1 base, with 7 bases sitting between them. CDR3 sequence reads: CASSRGSQETQYF. CDR3 in DNA: TGTGCCAGCAGCCGCGGATCCCAAGAGACCCAGTACTTC.

V usage is TRBV5-1 and J usage is TRBJ2-1; TRBD1 matches 8 bases. The CDR3 runs to 14 residues. Germline V CDR1 and CDR2: SGHRS, YFSETQ. V shed 0 bases, J shed 9 bases, and the junction held 5 bases outside the gene matches. The CDR3 loop is CASSLDRGKLEQFF. As DNA, the CDR3 is TGCGCCAGCAGCTTGGACAGGGGGAAGCTTGAGCAGTTCTTC.

This clonotype was detected only a few times. CDR3 in amino acids: CASSPASGGGNQPQHF. The CDR3 DNA reads TGTGCCAGCTCACCAGCGAGTGGAGGTGGAAATCAGCCCCAGCATTTT. The J gene is TRBJ1-5, the V gene TRBV18; the D is unclear. Trimming shortened V by 2 bases and J by 4 bases, and 15 bases separated the two germline ends. Germline V gene lookup returns CDR1 KGHSH and CDR2 LQKENI. This CDR3 contains 16 residues.